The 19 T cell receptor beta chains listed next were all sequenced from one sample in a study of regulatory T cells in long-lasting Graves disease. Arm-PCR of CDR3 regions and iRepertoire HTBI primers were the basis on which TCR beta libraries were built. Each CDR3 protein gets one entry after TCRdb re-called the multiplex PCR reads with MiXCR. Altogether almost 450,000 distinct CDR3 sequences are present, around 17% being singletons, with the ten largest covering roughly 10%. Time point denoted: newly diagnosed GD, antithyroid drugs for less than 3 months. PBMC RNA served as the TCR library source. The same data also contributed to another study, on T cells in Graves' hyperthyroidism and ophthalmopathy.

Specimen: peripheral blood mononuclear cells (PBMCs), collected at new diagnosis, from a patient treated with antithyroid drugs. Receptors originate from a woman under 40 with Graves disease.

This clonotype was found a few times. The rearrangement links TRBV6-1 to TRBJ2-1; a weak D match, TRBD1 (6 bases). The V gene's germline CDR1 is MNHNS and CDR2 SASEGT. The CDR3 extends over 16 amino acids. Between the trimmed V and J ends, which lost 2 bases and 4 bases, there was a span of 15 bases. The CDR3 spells CASSEPPGVLYNEQFF. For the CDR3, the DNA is TGTGCCAGCAGTGAACCCCCAGGGGTTCTTTACAATGAGCAGTTCTTC.

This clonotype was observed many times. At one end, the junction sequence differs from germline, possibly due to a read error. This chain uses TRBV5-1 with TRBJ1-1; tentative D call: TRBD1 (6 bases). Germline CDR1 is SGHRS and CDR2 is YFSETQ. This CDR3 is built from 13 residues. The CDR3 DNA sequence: TGTGCCAGCAGCTTACAGGGTAACACTGAAGCTTTCTTT. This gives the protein CASSLQGNTEAFF. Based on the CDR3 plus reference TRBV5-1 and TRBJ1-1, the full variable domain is KAGVTQTPRYLIKTRGQQVTLSCSPISGHRSVSWYQQTPGQGLQFLFEYFSETQRNKGNFPGRFSGRQFSNSRSEMNVSTLELGDSALYLCASSLQGNTEAFFGQGTRLTVV.

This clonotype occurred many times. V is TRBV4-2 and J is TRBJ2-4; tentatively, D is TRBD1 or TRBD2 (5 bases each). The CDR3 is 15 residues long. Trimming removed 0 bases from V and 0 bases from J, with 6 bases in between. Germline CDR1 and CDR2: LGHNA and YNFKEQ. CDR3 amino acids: CASSQEGTAKNIQYF. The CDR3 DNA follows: TGTGCCAGCAGCCAAGAAGGGACAGCCAAAAACATTCAGTACTTC.

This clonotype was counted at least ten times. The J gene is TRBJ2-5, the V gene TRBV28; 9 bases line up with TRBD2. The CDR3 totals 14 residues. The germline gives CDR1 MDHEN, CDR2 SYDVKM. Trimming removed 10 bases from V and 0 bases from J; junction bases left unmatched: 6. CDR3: CAIRASGNQETQYF. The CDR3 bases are TGTGCCATACGGGCTAGCGGGAACCAAGAGACCCAGTACTTC.

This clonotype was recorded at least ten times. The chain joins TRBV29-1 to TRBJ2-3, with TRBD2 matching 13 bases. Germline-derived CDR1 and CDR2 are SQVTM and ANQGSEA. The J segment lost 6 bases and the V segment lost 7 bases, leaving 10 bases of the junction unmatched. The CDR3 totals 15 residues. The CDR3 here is CSANGLAGDKDTQYF. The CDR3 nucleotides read TGCAGCGCTAACGGACTAGCGGGAGACAAGGATACGCAGTATTTT.

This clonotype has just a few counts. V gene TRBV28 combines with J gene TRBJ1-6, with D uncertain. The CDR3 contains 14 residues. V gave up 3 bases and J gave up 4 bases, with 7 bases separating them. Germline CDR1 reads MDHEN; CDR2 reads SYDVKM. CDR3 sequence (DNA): TGTGCCAGCAGTTTGTCCGGTTATAATTCACCCCTCCACTTT. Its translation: CASSLSGYNSPLHF.

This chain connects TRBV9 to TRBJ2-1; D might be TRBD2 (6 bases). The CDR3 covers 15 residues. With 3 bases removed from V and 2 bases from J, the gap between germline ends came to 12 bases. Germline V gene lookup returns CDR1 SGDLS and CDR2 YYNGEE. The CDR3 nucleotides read TGTGCCAGCAGCGCCGGGGAGGACACCTACAATGAGCAGTTCTTC. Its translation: CASSAGEDTYNEQFF.

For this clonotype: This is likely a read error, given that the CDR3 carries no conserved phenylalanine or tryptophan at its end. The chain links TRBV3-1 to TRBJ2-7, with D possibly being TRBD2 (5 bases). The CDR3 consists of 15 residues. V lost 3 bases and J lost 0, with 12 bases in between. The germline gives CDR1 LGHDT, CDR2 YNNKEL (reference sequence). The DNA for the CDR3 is TGTGCCAGCAGCCACGCGGTAGCGAGCTCCTACGAGCAGTACTCC. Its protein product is CASSHAVASSYEQYS.

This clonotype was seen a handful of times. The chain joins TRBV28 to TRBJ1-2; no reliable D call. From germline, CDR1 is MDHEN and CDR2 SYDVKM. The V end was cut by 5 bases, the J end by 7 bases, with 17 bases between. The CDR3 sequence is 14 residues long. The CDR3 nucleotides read TGTGCCAGCAGTACCCTTTTTCGGGTAGGTGGCTACACCTTC. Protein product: CASSTLFRVGGYTF.

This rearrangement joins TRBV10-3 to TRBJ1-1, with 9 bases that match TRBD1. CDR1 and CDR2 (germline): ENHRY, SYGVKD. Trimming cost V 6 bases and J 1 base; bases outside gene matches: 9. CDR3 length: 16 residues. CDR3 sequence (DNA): TGTGCCATCAGGAAGGGAAGGGACAGGGAGAACACTGAAGCTTTCTTT. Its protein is CAIRKGRDRENTEAFF.

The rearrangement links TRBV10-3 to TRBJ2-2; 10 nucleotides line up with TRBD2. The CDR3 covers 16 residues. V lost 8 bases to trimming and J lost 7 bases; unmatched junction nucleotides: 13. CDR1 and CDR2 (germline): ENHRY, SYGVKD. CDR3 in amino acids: CAISWTSGTSYGELFF. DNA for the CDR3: TGTGCCATCTCTTGGACTAGCGGTACAAGTTACGGGGAGCTGTTTTTT.

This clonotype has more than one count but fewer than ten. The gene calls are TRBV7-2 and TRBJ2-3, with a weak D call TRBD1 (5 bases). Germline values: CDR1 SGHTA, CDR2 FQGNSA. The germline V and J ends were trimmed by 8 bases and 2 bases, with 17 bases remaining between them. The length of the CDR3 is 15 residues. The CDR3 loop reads CASCFVGRTTDTQYF. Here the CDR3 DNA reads TGTGCCAGCTGTTTTGTGGGGCGAACCACAGATACGCAGTATTTT.

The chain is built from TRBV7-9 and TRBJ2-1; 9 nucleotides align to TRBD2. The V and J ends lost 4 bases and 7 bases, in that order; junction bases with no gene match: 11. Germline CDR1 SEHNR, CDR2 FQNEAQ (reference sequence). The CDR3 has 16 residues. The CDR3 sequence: CASSSRDLAGKNEQFF. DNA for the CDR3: TGTGCCAGCAGCTCGAGGGATCTAGCGGGAAAGAATGAGCAGTTCTTC.

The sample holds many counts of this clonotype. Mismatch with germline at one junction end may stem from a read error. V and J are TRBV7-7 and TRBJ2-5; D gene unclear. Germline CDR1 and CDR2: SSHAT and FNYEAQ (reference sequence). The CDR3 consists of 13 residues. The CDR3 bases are TGTGCTAGCAGCTTAGAAACCCAAGAGACCCAGTACTTC. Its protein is CASSLETQETQYF.

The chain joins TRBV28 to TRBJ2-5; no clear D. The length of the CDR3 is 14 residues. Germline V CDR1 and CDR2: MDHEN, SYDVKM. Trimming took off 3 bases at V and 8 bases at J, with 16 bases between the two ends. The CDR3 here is CASSLISSRRTQYF. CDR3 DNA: TGTGCCAGCAGTTTGATCTCCTCGCGGAGAACCCAGTACTTC.

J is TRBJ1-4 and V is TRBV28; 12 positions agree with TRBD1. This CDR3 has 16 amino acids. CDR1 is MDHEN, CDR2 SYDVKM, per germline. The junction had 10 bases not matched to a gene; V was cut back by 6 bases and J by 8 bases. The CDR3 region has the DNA TGTGCCAGCAGCTTAACCGGGACAGGGGGCGGGGAAAAACTGTTTTTT. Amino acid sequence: CASSLTGTGGGEKLFF.

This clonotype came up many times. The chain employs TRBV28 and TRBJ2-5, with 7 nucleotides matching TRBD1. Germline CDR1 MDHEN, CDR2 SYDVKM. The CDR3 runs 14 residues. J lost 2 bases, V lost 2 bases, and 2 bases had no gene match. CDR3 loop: CASSLQDRQETQYF. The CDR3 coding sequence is TGTGCCAGCAGTTTACAGGACAGGCAAGAGACCCAGTACTTC.

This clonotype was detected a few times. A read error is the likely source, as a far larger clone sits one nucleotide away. The CDR3 protein is CASSVDNSGRNEQYF. The CDR3 DNA reads TGTGCCAGCAGCGTGGATAATAGCGGGAGGAATGAGCAGTACTTC. The chain is built from TRBV27 and TRBJ2-7; 10 nucleotides match TRBD2. The CDR3 contains 15 residues. The germline V gene has CDR1 MNHEY and CDR2 SMNVEV (reference sequence). The V and J ends lost 6 bases and 7 bases, in that order; junction bases with no gene match: 12.

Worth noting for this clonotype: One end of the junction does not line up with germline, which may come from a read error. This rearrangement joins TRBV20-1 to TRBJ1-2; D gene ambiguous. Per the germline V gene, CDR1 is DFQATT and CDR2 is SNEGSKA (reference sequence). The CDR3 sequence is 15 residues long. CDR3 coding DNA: TGCGGTGCTAGTAAGGGAGGGAGTTACTCCCATGGCTACACCTTC. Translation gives CGASKGGSYSHGYTF.